The rows below give T cell receptor beta chains drawn from one sample of a study of T cell repertoires in cytomegalovirus infection. TCRdb called the reads again in MiXCR, with one record for every CDR3 protein. The data show fewer than 550,000 distinct CDR3 sequences, over 9% seen once. The specimen sequenced was PBMCs. These receptors all come from a human donor in good health (CMV status not recorded). Some clones in this sample may be carry-over from other donors' samples. Both conserved end residues are part of each CDR3.

cdr3_aa	cdr3_length	j_call	v_call
CASSFVRGQETQYF	14	TRBJ2-5	TRBV2
CASSDRPGTDTQYF	14	TRBJ2-3	TRBV19
CASSLEGLAPYEQFF	15	TRBJ2-1	TRBV7-2
CASSLSPSGRTDTQYF	16	TRBJ2-3	TRBV27
CATRQGVLSEAFF	13	TRBJ1-1	TRBV24-1
CSAREWTGGVGRGNEQFF	18	TRBJ2-1	TRBV20-1
CSATHRMNTEAFF	13	TRBJ1-1	TRBV20-1
CASSLLGAEHEAFF	14	TRBJ1-1	TRBV7-3
CASSLVGHQLYEQYF	15	TRBJ2-7	TRBV11-1
CATSLTSGPYNEQFF	15	TRBJ2-1	TRBV15
CASSPDRVWDTEAFF	15	TRBJ1-1	TRBV18
CASSTASRDHTDTQYF	16	TRBJ2-3	TRBV19
CASSLGEREKLFF	13	TRBJ1-4	TRBV11-2
CAISGAELNKFEQFF	15	TRBJ2-1	TRBV10-3
CASRVGFTAPLHF	13	TRBJ1-6	TRBV27
CASSLVLYSSYNEQFF	16	TRBJ2-1	TRBV5-4